This TCR beta chain comes out of a study of monozygotic twins with inflammatory bowel disease. This CDR3 has 14 residues. Each of the TCR libraries took 3,000 to 3,500 ng of total RNA. Per sample, reverse transcription was split into eight reactions. Template switching added UMIs carrying a 6-nucleotide sample barcode. TCRdb processed the 5' RACE reads again and assigns one entry to each CDR3 protein, with no DNA. This table lists over 150,000 distinct CDR3 sequences. The genes are TRBV12-3 or TRBV12-4 and TRBJ2-3. The sequence came from a human donor with ulcerative colitis or Crohn's disease, or a healthy co-twin of an affected twin (not recorded which). Input material: blood. The CDR3 protein is CASSDFPNTDTQYF.